This T cell receptor beta chain was recorded in a study of human T cells and chemical hapten exposure. About the research overall: In the roughly 25-week study, patients were dosed weekly with diphenylcyclopropenone on the scalp throughout. Once 0.01% DPC had been applied to the upper back by patch test, readings were taken at 6 days.

This clonotype has ten or more counts. TCRdb recomputed calls from the RACE reads with MiXCR, one row per CDR3 protein. Counted here are just under 350,000 distinct CDR3 sequences, roughly 6.9% occurring once; the ten biggest clones make up 7% to 10%. Documented time point: patch test 1, 2 weeks after DPC sensitization. Treatment here: therapeutic diphenylcyclopropenone sensitization with weekly scalp DPC. CDR3 size: 16 residues. Germline lookup yields CDR1 MNHEY and CDR2 SVGAGI. Trimming removed 2 bases at V and 3 bases at J, with 16 bases between. The sequence was obtained from a woman aged 18-29 years with alopecia areata. Some clones in this sample may be carry-over from other donors' samples. V usage is TRBV6-5 and J usage is TRBJ2-5; D is unresolved. This sample comprised whole blood, obtained in connection with sensitization to the hapten diphenylcyclopropenone (DPC). In DNA, the CDR3 is TGTGCCAGCAGTTACCTGACGGGTTTCAAAAAAGAGACCCAGTACTTC. It encodes CASSYLTGFKKETQYF.